This T cell receptor beta chain is drawn from a study of T cell changes during pregnancy in multiple sclerosis. Produced via immunoSEQ multiplex PCR; TCRdb's table is partial and in-frame only. The sample yields 40,000 to 55,000 clones, roughly nine tenths seen once. The V and J ends lost 0 bases and 3 bases, in that order; junction bases with no gene match: 6. The CDR3 loop spans 15 amino acids. Germline CDR1 is SGHRS and CDR2 is YFSETQ. The V and J genes are TRBV5-1 and TRBJ2-7, with 7 bases lining up with TRBD1. Sequences were derived from CD4+ T cells from peripheral blood mononuclear cells, sampled before pregnancy. The origin of this receptor is a female donor with multiple sclerosis, enrolled in a pregnancy study. CDR3 sequence: CASSLETGQRYEQYF. The CDR3 coding sequence is TGCGCCAGCAGCTTGGAGACAGGGCAACGCTACGAGCAGTACTTC.